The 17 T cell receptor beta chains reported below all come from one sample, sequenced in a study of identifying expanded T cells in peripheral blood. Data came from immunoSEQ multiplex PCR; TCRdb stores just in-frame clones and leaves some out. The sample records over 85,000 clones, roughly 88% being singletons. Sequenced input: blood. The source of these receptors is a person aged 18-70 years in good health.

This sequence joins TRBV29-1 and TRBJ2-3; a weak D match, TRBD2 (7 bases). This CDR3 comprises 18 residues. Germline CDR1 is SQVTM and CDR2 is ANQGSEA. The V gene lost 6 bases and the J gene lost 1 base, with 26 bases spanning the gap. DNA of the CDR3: TGCAGCGTGCAACCCTCAGGGGCTGCGAGCGGGGGCACAGATACGCAGTATTTT. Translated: CSVQPSGAASGGTDTQYF.

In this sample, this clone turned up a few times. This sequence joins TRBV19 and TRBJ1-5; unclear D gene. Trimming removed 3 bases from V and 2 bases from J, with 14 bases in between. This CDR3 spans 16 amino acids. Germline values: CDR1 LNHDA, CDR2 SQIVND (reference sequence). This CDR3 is CASSIAPPGGNQPQHF. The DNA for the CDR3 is TGTGCCAGTAGTATCGCCCCCCCCGGCGGCAATCAGCCCCAGCATTTT.

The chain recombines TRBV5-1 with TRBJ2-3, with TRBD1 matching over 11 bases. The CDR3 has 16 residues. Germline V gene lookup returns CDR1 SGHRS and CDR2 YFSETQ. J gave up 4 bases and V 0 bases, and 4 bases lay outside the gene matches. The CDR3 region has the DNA TGCGCCAGCAGCTTGGGAGGACAGGGGGCCTCAGATACGCAGTATTTT. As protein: CASSLGGQGASDTQYF.

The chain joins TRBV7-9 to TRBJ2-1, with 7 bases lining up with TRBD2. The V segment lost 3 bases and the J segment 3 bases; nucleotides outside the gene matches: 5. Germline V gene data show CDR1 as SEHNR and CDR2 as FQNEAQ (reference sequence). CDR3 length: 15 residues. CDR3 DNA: TGTGCCAGCAGCTTTTACCGGGACTACTACAATGAGCAGTTCTTC. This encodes CASSFYRDYYNEQFF.

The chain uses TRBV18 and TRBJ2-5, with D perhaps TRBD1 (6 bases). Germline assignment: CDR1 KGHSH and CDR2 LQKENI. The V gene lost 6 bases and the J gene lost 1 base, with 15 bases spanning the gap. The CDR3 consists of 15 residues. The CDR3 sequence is CASSTGLKPQETQYF. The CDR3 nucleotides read TGTGCCAGCTCTACAGGGCTCAAACCCCAAGAGACCCAGTACTTC.

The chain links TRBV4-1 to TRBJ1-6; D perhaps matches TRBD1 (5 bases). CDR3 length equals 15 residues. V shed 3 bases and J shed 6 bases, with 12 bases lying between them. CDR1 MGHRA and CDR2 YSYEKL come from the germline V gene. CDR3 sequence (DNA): TGCGCCAGCAGCCACGCGACGGGGACTAATTCACCCCTCCACTTT. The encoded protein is CASSHATGTNSPLHF.

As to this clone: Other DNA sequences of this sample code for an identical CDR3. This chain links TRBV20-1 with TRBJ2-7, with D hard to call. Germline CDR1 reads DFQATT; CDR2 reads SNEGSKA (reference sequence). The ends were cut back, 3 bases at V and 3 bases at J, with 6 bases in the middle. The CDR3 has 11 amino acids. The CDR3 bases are TGCAGTGCTAGTTCTGGCTACGAGCAGTACTTC. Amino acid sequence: CSASSGYEQYF.

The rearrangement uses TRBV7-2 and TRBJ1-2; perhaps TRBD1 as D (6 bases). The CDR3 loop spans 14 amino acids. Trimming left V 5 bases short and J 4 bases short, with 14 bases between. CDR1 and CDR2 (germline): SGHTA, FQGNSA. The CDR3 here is CASSQAGVGYGYTF. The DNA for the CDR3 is TGTGCCAGCAGCCAGGCAGGGGTGGGCTATGGCTACACCTTC.

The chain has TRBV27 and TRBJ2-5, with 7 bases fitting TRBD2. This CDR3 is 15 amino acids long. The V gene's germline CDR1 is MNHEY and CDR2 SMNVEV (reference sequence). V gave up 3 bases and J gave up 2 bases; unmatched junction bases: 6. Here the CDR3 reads CASSFSGGGQETQYF. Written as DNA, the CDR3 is TGTGCCAGCAGTTTTTCGGGGGGAGGGCAAGAGACCCAGTACTTC.

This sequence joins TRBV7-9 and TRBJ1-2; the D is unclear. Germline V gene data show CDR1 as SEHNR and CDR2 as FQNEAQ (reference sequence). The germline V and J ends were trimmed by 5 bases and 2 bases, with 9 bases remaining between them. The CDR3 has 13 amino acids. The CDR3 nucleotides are TGTGCCAGCAGCCCACCCGTAAACTATGGCTACACCTTC. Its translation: CASSPPVNYGYTF.

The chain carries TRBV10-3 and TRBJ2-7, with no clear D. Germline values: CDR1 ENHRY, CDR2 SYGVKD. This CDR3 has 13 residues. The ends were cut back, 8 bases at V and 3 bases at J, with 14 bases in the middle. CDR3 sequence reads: CAIGLELNYEQYF. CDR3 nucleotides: TGTGCCATCGGTTTGGAGCTTAACTACGAGCAGTACTTC.

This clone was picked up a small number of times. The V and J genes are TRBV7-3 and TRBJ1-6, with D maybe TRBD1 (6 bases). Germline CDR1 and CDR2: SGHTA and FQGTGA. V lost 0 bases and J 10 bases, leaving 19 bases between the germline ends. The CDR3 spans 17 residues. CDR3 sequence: CASSLTGANQGSSPLHF. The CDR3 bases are TGTGCCAGCAGCTTAACGGGGGCCAATCAGGGCTCGTCACCCCTCCACTTT. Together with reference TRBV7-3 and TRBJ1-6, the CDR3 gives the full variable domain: GAGVSQTPSNKVTEKGKYVELRCDPISGHTALYWYRQSLGQGPEFLIYFQGTGAADDSGLPNDRFFAVRPEGSVSTLKIQRTERGDSAVYLCASSLTGANQGSSPLHFGNGTRLTVT.

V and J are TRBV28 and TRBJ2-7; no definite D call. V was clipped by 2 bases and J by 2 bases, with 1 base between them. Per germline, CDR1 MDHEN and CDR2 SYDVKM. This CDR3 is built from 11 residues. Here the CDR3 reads CASSLTYEQYF. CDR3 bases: TGTGCCAGCAGTTTAACCTACGAGCAGTACTTC.

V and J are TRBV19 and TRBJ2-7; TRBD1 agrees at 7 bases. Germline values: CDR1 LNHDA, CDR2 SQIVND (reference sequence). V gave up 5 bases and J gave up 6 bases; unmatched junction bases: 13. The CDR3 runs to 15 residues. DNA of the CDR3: TGTGCCAGTAGTTCCCCGACAGGGAGCCGTCGCGAGCAGTACTTC. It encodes CASSSPTGSRREQYF.

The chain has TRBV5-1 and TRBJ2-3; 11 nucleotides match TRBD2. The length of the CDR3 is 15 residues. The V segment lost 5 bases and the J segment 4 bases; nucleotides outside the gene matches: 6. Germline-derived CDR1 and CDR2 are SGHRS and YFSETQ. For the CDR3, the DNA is TGCGCCAGCAGATCACTAGCGGGAGAGTCAGATACGCAGTATTTT. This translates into CASRSLAGESDTQYF.

The DNA for the CDR3 is TGTGCCTGGAATGGATTCGGCTCCTACAATGAGCAGTTCTTC. Translated: CAWNGFGSYNEQFF. This chain links TRBV30 with TRBJ2-1; no definite D call. V shed 4 bases and J shed 0 bases, with 10 bases lying between them. CDR3 size: 14 residues. Per the germline V gene, CDR1 is GTSNPN and CDR2 is SVGIG (reference sequence).

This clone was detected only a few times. The CDR3: CASGRGVSHYTF. The CDR3 DNA reads as TGTGCCAGCGGGAGGGGCGTAAGCCACTACACCTTC. This chain joins TRBV6-1 and TRBJ1-2; D is possibly TRBD1 (5 bases). The CDR3 contains 12 residues. Per the germline V gene, CDR1 is MNHNS and CDR2 is SASEGT. The V end lost 8 bases, the J end lost 10 bases, and 17 bases lay between the germline ends.